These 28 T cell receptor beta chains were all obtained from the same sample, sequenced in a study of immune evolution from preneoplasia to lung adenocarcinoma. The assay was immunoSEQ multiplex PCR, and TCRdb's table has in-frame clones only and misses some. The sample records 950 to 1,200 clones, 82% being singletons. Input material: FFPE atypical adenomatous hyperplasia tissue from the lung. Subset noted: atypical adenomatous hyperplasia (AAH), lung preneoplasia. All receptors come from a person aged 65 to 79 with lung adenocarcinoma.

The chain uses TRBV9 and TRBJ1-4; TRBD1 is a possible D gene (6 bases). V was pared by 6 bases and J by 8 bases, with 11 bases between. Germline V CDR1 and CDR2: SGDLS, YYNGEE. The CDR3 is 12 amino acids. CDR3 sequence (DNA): TGTGCCAGCAACGCCACAGGGGAAAAACTGTTTTTT. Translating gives CASNATGEKLFF.

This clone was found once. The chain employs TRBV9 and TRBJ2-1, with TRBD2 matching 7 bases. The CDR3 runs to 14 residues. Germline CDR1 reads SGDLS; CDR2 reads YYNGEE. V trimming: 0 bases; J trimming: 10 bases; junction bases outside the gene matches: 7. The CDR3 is CASSVGGRAQEQFF. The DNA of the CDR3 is TGTGCCAGCAGCGTAGGTGGGAGGGCCCAGGAGCAGTTCTTC.

In nucleotides, the CDR3 is TGTGCCAGCAGTTACCCAGGACGGGAGAACACTGAAGCTTTCTTT. This translates into CASSYPGRENTEAFF. The chain has TRBV6-6 and TRBJ1-1; unclear D gene. The CDR3 extends over 15 amino acids. The ends were cut back, 2 bases at V and 1 base at J, with 11 bases in the middle. CDR1 and CDR2 (germline): MNHNY, SVGAGI (reference sequence).

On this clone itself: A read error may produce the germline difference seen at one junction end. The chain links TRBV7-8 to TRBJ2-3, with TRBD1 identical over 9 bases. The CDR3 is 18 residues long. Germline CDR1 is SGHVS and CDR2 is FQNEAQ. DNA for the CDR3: TGTGCCAACAGGTCGAAGAAAGTAGGGACAGGGAGCATAGATACGCAGTATTTT. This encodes CANRSKKVGTGSIDTQYF.

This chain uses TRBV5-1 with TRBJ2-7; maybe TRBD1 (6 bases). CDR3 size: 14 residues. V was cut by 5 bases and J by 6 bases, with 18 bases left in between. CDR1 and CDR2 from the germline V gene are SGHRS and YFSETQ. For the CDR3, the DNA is TGCGCCAGCAGACGACCAGGGGAAGGTCCCGAGCAGTACTTC. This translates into CASRRPGEGPEQYF.

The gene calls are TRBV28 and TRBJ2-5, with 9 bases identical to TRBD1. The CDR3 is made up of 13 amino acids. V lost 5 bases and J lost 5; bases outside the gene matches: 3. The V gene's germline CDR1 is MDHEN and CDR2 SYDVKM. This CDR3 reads CASSRTGEETQYF. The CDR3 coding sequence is TGTGCCAGCAGTAGGACAGGGGAGGAGACCCAGTACTTC. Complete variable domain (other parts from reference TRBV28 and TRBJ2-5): DVKVTQSSRYLVKRTGEKVFLECVQDMDHENMFWYRQDPGLGLRLIYFSYDVKMKEKGDIPEGYSVSREKKERFSLILESASTNQTSMYLCASSRTGEETQYFGPGTRLLVL.

The CDR3 reads CAISRENYGYTF. The CDR3 DNA is TGTGCCATCAGTCGGGAGAACTATGGCTACACCTTC. V usage is TRBV10-3 and J usage is TRBJ1-2, with no clear D. V lost 5 bases, J lost 2 bases, and 6 bases lay in between. The CDR3 extends over 12 amino acids. Per germline, CDR1 ENHRY and CDR2 SYGVKD.

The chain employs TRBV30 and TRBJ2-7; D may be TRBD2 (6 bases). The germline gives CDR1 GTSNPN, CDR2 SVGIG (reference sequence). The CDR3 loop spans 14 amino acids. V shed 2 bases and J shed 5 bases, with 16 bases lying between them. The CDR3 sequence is CAWSSWEEGNEQYF. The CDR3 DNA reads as TGTGCCTGGAGTTCGTGGGAGGAAGGCAACGAGCAGTACTTC.

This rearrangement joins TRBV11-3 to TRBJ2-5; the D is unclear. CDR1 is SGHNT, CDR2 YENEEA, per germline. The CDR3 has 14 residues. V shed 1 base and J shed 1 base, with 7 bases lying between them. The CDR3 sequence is CASSLGGSQETQYF. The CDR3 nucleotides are TGTGCCAGCAGCTTAGGAGGCAGCCAAGAGACCCAGTACTTC.

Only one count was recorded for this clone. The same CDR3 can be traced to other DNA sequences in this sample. The CDR3 nucleotides are TGTGCCAGCAGCCCCGGGACAATTCCCTACGAGCAGTACTTC. It encodes CASSPGTIPYEQYF. The chain is built from TRBV7-2 and TRBJ2-7, with D perhaps TRBD1 (6 bases). Germline-derived CDR1 and CDR2 are SGHTA and FQGNSA. Deletions cut 5 bases from V and 2 bases from J, with 13 bases between. The CDR3 length is 14 residues.

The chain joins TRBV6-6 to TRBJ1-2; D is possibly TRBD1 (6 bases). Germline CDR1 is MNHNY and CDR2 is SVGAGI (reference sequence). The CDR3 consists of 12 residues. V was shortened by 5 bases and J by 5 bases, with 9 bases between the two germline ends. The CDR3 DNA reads TGTGCCAGCAGTCAGGACAGTTATGGCTACACCTTC. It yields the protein CASSQDSYGYTF.

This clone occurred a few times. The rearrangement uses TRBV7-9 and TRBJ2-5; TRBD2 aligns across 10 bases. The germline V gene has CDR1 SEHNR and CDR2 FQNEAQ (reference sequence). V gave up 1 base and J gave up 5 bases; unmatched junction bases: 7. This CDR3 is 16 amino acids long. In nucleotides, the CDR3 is TGTGCCAGCAGCTTAGGGACTAGCGGAGCCGGGGAGACCCAGTACTTC. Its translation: CASSLGTSGAGETQYF.

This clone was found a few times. The CDR3 region is CASILTGFTGELFF. CDR3 DNA: TGTGCCAGCATACTAACAGGGTTCACCGGGGAGCTGTTTTTT. The J gene is TRBJ2-2, the V gene TRBV7-2; D perhaps matches TRBD1 (6 bases). Trimming shortened V by 7 bases and J by 4 bases, and 13 bases separated the two germline ends. Germline V gene sequence: CDR1 SGHTA, CDR2 FQGNSA. The CDR3 is made up of 14 amino acids.

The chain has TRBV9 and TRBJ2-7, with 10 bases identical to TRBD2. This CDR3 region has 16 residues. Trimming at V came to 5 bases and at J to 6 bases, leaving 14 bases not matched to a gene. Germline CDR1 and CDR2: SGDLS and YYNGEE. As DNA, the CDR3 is TGTGCCAGCAGTCCTAACCGACTAGCGGGTTTTGGCGAGCAGTACTTC. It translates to CASSPNRLAGFGEQYF.

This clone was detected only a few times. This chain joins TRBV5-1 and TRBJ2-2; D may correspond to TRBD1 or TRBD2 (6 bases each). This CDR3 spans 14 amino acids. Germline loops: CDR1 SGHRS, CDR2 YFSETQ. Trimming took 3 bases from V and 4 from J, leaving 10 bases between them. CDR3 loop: CASSSEGGTGELFF. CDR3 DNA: TGCGCCAGCAGCTCTGAGGGGGGCACCGGGGAGCTGTTTTTT.

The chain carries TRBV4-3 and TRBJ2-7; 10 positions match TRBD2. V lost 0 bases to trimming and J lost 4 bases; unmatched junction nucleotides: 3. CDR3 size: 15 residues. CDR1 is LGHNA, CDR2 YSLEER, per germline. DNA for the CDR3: TGCGCCAGCAGCCAAGATTCTAGCGGGGGTTACGAGCAGTACTTC. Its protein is CASSQDSSGGYEQYF.

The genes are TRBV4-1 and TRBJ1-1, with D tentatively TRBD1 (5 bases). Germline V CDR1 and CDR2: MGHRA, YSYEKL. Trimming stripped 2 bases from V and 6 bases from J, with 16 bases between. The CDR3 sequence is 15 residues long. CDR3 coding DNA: TGCGCCAGCAGCCAATCCGGGACGACGGGCCCTGAAGCTTTCTTT. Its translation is CASSQSGTTGPEAFF.

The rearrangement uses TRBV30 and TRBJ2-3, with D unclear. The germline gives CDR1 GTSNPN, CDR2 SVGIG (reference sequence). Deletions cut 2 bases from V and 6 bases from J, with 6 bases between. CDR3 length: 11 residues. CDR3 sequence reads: CAWSRRDTQYF. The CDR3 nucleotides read TGTGCCTGGAGTCGCCGGGATACGCAGTATTTT.

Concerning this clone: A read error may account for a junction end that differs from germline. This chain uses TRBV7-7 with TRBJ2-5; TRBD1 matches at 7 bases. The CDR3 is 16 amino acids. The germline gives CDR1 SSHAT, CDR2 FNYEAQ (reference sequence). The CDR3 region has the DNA TGTGCTAGCAGCAAAGGGTCTTTAGGGGGCCGGGAGACCCAGTACTTC. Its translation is CASSKGSLGGRETQYF.

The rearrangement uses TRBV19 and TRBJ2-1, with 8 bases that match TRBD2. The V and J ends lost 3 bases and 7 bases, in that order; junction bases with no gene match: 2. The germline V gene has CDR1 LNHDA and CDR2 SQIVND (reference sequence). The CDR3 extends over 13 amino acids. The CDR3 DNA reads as TGTGCCAGTAGTATGGGGACTAGTAATGAGCAGTTCTTC. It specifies CASSMGTSNEQFF.

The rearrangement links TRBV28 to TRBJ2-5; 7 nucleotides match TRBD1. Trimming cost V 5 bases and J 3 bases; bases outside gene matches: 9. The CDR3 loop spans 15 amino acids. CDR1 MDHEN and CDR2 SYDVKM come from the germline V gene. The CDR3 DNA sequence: TGTGCCAGCAGTCCAACCGGGACAGTAAAAGAGACCCAGTACTTC. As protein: CASSPTGTVKETQYF.

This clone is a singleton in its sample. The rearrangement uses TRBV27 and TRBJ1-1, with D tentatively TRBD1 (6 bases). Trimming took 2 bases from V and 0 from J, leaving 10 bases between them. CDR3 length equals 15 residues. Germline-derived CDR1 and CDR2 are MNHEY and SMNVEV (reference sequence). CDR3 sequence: CASSLRGALNTEAFF. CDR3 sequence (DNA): TGTGCCAGCAGTTTAAGGGGGGCATTGAACACTGAAGCTTTCTTT.

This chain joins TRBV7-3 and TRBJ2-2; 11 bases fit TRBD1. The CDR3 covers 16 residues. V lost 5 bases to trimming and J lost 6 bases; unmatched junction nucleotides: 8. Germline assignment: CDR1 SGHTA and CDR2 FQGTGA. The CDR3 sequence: CASSPQDRGRPGELFF. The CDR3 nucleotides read TGTGCCAGCAGCCCCCAGGACAGGGGGCGCCCCGGGGAGCTGTTTTTT.

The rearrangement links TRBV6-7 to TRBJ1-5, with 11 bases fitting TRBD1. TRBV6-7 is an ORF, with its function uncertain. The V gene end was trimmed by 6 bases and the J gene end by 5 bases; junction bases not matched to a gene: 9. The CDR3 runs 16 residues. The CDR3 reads CASRAPGTGGDQPQHF. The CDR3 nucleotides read TGTGCCAGCAGAGCTCCTGGGACAGGGGGAGATCAGCCCCAGCATTTT.

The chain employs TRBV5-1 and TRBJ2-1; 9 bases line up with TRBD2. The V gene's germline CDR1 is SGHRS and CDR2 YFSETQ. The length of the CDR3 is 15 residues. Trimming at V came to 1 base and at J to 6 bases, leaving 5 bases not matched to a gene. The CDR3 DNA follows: TGCGCCAGCAGCTTGATTAGCGGGAGTGCCAATGAGCAGTTCTTC. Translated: CASSLISGSANEQFF. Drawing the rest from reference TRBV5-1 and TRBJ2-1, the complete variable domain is KAGVTQTPRYLIKTRGQQVTLSCSPISGHRSVSWYQQTPGQGLQFLFEYFSETQRNKGNFPGRFSGRQFSNSRSEMNVSTLELGDSALYLCASSLISGSANEQFFGPGTRLTVL.

CDR3 in DNA: TGCAGCGTTGCTTCAACCGGGACACACGCAACTAATGAAAAACTGTTTTTT. The encoded protein is CSVASTGTHATNEKLFF. The chain combines TRBV29-1 with TRBJ1-4; possibly TRBD1 for D (6 bases). The CDR3 is made up of 17 amino acids. Germline V lookup: CDR1 SQVTM, CDR2 ANQGSEA. Trimming took off 4 bases at V and 0 bases at J, with 18 bases between the two ends.

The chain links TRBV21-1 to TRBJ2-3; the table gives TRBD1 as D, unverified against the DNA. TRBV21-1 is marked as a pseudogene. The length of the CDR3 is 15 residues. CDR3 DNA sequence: TGTGCCAGCAGCAACCAGGGATCAGTCACAGATACGCAGTATTTT. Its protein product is CASSNQGSVTDTQYF.

The CDR3 coding sequence is TGTGCCAGCAGTCAAGCGGCTTCTGGAGAGCAGTACTTC. Translation: CASSQAASGEQYF. The chain joins TRBV6-4 to TRBJ2-7; tentatively, D is TRBD2 (5 bases). The CDR3 is 13 residues long. Deletions cut 5 bases from V and 7 bases from J, with 15 bases between. Germline V gives CDR1 MRHNA, CDR2 SNTAGT.